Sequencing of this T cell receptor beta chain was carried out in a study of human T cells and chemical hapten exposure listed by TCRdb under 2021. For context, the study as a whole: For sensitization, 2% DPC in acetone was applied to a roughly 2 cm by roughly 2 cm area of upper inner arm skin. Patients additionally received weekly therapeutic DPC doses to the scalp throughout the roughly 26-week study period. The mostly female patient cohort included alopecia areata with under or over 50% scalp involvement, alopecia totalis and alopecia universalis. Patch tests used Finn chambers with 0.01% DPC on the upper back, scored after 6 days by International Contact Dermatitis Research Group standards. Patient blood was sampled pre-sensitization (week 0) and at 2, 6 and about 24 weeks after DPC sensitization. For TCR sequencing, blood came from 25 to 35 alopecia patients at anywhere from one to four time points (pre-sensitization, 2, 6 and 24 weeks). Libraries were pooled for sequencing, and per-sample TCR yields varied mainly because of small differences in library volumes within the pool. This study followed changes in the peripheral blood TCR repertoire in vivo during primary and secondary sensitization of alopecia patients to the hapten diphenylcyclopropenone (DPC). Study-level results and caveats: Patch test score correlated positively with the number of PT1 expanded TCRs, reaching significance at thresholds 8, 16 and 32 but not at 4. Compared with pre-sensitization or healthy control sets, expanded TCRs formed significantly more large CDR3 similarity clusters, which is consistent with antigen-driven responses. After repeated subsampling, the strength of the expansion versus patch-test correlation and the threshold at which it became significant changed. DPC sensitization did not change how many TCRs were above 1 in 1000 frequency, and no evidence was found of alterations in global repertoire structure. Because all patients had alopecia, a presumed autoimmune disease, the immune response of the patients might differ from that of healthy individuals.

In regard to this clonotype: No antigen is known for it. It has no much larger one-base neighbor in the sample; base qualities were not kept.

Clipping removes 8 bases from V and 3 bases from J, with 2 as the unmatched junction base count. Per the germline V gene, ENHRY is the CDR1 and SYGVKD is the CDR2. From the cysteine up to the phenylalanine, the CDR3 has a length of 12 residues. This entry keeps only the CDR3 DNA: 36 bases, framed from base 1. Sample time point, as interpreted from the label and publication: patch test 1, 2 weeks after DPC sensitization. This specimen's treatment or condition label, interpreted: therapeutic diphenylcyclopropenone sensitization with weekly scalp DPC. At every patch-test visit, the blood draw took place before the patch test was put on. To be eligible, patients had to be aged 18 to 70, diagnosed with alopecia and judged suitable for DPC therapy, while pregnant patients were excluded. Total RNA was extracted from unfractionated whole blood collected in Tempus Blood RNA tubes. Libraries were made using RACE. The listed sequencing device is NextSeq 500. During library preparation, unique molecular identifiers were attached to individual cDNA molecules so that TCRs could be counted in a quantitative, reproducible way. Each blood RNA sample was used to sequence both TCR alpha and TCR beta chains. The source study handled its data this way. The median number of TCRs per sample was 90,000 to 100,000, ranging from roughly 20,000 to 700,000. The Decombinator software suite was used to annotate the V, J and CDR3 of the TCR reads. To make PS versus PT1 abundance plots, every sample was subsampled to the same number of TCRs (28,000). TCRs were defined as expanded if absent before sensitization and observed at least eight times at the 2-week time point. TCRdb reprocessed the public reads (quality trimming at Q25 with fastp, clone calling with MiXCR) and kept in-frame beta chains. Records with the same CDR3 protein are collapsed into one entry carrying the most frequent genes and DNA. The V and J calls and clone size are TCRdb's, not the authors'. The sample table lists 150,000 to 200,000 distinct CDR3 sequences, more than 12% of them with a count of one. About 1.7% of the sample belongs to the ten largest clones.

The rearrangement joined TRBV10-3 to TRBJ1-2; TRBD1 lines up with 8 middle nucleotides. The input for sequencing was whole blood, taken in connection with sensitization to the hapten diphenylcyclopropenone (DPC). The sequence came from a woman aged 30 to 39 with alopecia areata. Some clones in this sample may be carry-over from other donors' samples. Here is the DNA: TGTGCCATCGAGGGACAGGACTATGGCTACACCTTC. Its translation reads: CAIEGQDYGYTF.